Each of the 16 T cell receptor beta chains below was sequenced from the same sample in a study of T cell changes during pregnancy in multiple sclerosis. Assay used: immunoSEQ multiplex PCR; TCRdb lists only in-frame clones, some missing. Seen here are about 120,000 clones, approximately 93% observed once, and the top ten hold roughly 6.2%. The sequencing used peripheral blood, collected before pregnancy. The source of these receptors is a female donor with multiple sclerosis, enrolled in a pregnancy study.

The chain employs TRBV11-2 and TRBJ1-1, with a tentative D call TRBD1 (6 bases). Trimming pared 2 bases from V and 5 bases from J, leaving 15 bases between. The CDR3 loop spans 15 amino acids. The germline gives CDR1 SGHAT, CDR2 FQNNGV. The chain's CDR3 is CASSLRGTRGTEAFF. The CDR3 DNA is TGTGCCAGCAGCTTAAGGGGGACCCGAGGGACTGAAGCTTTCTTT.

V is TRBV30 and J is TRBJ1-6, with a weak D call TRBD1 (6 bases). Germline CDR1 GTSNPN, CDR2 SVGIG (reference sequence). There are 15 residues in the CDR3. V lost 0 bases and J 6 bases, leaving 12 bases between the germline ends. The CDR3 DNA reads TGTGCCTGGAGTGTACGACAGGACGGTAATTCACCCCTCCACTTT. It codes for CAWSVRQDGNSPLHF. The full variable domain, its missing parts supplied by reference TRBV30 and TRBJ1-6, is SQTIHQWPATLVQPVGSPLSLECTVEGTSNPNLYWYRQAAGRGLQLLFYSVGIGQISSEVPQNLSASRPQDRQFILSSKKLLLSDSGFYLCAWSVRQDGNSPLHFGNGTRLTVT.

The chain combines TRBV4-2 with TRBJ2-2; D ambiguous. Trimming shortened V by 1 base and J by 2 bases, and 8 bases separated the two germline ends. The CDR3 sequence is 15 residues long. Germline-derived CDR1 and CDR2 are LGHNA and YNFKEQ. The DNA for the CDR3 is TGTGCCAGCAGCCAAGTCGGCGGAAACACCGGGGAGCTGTTTTTT. Amino acids: CASSQVGGNTGELFF.

The V call is TRBV6-4, the J call TRBJ2-1, with TRBD1 as a possible D gene (6 bases). With 4 bases removed from V and 0 bases from J, the gap between germline ends came to 13 bases. The germline CDR1 and CDR2 sequences are MRHNA and SNTAGT. The CDR3 length is 16 residues. CDR3 in DNA: TGTGCCAGCAGTGTAGAGGGGACAAGCTCCTACAATGAGCAGTTCTTC. This translates into CASSVEGTSSYNEQFF.

With respect to this clone: The junction departs from germline at one end; a sequencing error may be responsible. The chain employs TRBV7-9 and TRBJ2-3; 7 bases match TRBD1. The CDR3 consists of 13 residues. CDR1 and CDR2 (germline): SEHNR, FQNEAQ (reference sequence). CDR3 region: CASSLGSSRDSDF. In DNA form, the CDR3 reads TGTGCCAGCAGCTTAGGCAGCTCCCGGGACAGTGATTTT.

The rearrangement uses TRBV6-1 and TRBJ2-7; 7 bases are a match to TRBD2. The junction had 8 bases not matched to a gene; V was cut back by 6 bases and J by 3 bases. CDR3 length: 14 residues. Germline V gene lookup returns CDR1 MNHNS and CDR2 SASEGT. The CDR3 sequence is CASRRGRWDYEQYF. The CDR3 nucleotides read TGTGCCAGCAGGCGCGGGAGATGGGACTACGAGCAGTACTTC.

The sample holds one count of this clone. The chain employs TRBV2 and TRBJ1-5, with TRBD1 identical over 8 bases. V gave up 6 bases and J gave up 2 bases; unmatched junction bases: 3. The CDR3 has 14 amino acids. CDR1 and CDR2 (germline): SNHLY, FYNNEI. The CDR3 is CASRTGAGNQPQHF. CDR3 in DNA: TGTGCCAGCAGGACAGGGGCGGGCAATCAGCCCCAGCATTTT.

The chain recombines TRBV7-2 with TRBJ2-7; possibly TRBD2 for D (5 bases). Trimming shortened V by 5 bases and J by 5 bases, and 19 bases separated the two germline ends. CDR1 SGHTA and CDR2 FQGNSA come from the germline V gene. The CDR3 covers 15 residues. DNA for the CDR3: TGTGCCAGCAGCCCCCTAGTAGGAGGTATTGACGAGCAGTACTTC. This translates into CASSPLVGGIDEQYF.

The rearrangement joins TRBV30 to TRBJ1-4; D possibly corresponds to TRBD1 (6 bases). The CDR3 has 14 amino acids. Germline loops: CDR1 GTSNPN, CDR2 SVGIG (reference sequence). Trimming removed 3 bases at V and 5 bases at J, with 13 bases between. The CDR3 DNA follows: TGTGCCTGGAGCCAGGACAGCGGAAATGAAAAACTGTTTTTT. Protein sequence: CAWSQDSGNEKLFF.

V is TRBV18 and J is TRBJ2-5, with TRBD2 matching over 11 bases. Germline values: CDR1 KGHSH, CDR2 LQKENI. CDR3 size: 15 residues. Trimming took 2 bases from V and 4 from J; bases not matched to a gene: 3. The CDR3 here is CASSPGTSGPETQYF. CDR3 bases: TGTGCCAGCTCACCAGGGACTAGCGGTCCAGAGACCCAGTACTTC.

The CDR3 sequence: CSVLESGGYGYTF. In nucleotides, the CDR3 is TGCAGCGTTTTAGAAAGCGGGGGCTATGGCTACACCTTC. The V call is TRBV29-1, the J call TRBJ1-2; the D gene is possibly TRBD1 (5 bases). Deletions cut 5 bases from V and 4 bases from J, with 14 bases between. Germline CDR1 is SQVTM and CDR2 is ANQGSEA. The CDR3 length is 13 residues.

The chain has TRBV4-1 and TRBJ2-5; D possibly corresponds to TRBD2 (5 bases). Germline V lookup: CDR1 MGHRA, CDR2 YSYEKL. Deletions cut 0 bases from V and 5 bases from J, with 16 bases between. The CDR3 totals 16 residues. The CDR3 here is CASSQDPGLRTETQYF. The CDR3 nucleotides read TGCGCCAGCAGCCAAGATCCCGGACTTCGGACGGAGACCCAGTACTTC.

Only one count was recorded for this clone. The chain is built from TRBV2 and TRBJ1-5; D is possibly TRBD1 (6 bases). V shed 6 bases and J shed 7 bases, with 13 bases lying between them. Germline CDR1 SNHLY, CDR2 FYNNEI. This CDR3 has 13 residues. The CDR3 is CASSAQGLQPQHF. The DNA of the CDR3 is TGTGCCAGCAGCGCACAGGGTTTACAGCCCCAGCATTTT.

The chain couples TRBV2 to TRBJ2-3; TRBD2 is a possible D gene (5 bases). CDR1 is SNHLY, CDR2 FYNNEI, per germline. V lost 8 bases and J lost 8, with 26 bases in between. The CDR3 length is 16 residues. This CDR3 is CASPLYGIDLRGTQYF. The CDR3, as DNA: TGTGCCAGCCCTCTTTACGGGATTGATCTAAGAGGTACGCAGTATTTT.

The chain joins TRBV2 to TRBJ1-4, with TRBD1 matching over 9 bases. The CDR3 runs to 15 residues. Germline V CDR1 and CDR2: SNHLY, FYNNEI. V shed 6 bases and J 4 bases; nucleotides not matched to a gene: 6. The DNA for the CDR3 is TGTGCCAGCAGACCCCCGGGACAGGGTAATGAAAAACTGTTTTTT. This translates into CASRPPGQGNEKLFF.

The rearrangement links TRBV5-3 to TRBJ2-2; D not certain. Being an ORF, TRBV5-3 has a function that is uncertain. Trimming stripped 2 bases from V and 7 bases from J, with 9 bases between. This CDR3 spans 13 amino acids. The CDR3 DNA follows: TGTGCCAGAAGCTTCGCCCGAGACGGGGAGCTGTTTTTT. Translating gives CARSFARDGELFF.